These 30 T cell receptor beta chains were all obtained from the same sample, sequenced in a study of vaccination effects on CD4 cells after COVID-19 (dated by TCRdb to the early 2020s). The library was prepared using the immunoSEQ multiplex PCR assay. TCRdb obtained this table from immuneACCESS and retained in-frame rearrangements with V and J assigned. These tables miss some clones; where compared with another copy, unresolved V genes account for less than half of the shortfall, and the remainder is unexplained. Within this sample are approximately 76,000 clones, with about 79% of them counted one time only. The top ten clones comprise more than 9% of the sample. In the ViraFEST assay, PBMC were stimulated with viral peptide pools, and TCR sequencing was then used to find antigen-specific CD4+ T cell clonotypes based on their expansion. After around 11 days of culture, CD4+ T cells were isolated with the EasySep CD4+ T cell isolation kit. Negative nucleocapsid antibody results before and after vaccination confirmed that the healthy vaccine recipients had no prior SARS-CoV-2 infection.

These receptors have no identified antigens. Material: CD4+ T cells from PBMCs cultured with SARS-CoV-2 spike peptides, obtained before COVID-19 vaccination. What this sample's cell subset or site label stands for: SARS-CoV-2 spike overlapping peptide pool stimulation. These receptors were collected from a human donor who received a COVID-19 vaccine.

Written as DNA, the CDR3 is TGTGCCAGCAGTGCTAACCGGGACGGTGAAAAGACCCAGTACTTC. It specifies CASSANRDGEKTQYF. This chain connects TRBV2 to TRBJ2-5; possibly TRBD1 or TRBD2 for D (5 bases each). Trimming cost V 4 bases and J 6 bases, with 18 bases left between them. The CDR3 runs 15 residues. Germline V gives CDR1 SNHLY, CDR2 FYNNEI.

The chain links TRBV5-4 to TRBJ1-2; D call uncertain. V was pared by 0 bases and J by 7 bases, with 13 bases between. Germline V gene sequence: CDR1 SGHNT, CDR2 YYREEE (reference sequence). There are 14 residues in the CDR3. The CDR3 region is CASSLDPGLGGYTF. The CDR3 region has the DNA TGTGCCAGCAGCTTGGACCCGGGGTTGGGTGGCTACACCTTC.

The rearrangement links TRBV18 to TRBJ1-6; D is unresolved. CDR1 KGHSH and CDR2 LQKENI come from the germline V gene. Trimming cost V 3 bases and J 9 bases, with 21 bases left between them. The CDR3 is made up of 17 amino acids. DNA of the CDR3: TGTGCCAGCTCACCGAACACAGCAGTGGGCTTGGGTTCACCCCTCCACTTT. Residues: CASSPNTAVGLGSPLHF.

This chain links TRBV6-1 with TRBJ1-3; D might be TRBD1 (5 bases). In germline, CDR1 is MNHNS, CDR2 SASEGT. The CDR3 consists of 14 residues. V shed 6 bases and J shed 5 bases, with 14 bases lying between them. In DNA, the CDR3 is TGTGCCAGCAGAAAAGAGGGGTGGAGAAACACCATATATTTT. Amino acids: CASRKEGWRNTIYF.

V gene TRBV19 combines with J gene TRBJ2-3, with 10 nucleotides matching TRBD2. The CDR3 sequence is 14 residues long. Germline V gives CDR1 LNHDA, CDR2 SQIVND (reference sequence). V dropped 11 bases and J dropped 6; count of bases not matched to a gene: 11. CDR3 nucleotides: TGTGCCGTAACAAGCGGGGGGGCAGGGGATACGCAGTATTTT. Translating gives CAVTSGGAGDTQYF.

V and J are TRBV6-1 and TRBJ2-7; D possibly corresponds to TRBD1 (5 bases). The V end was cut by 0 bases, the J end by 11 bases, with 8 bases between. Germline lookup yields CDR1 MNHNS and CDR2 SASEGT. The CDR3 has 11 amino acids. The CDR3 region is CASSEARGKYV. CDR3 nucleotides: TGTGCCAGCAGTGAAGCAAGGGGAAAGTACGTC.

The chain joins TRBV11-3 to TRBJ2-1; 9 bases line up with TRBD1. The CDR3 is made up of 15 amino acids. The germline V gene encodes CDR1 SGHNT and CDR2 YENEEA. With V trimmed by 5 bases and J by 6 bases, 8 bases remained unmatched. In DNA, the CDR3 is TGTGCCAGCAGCCAGGGACAGGGATCCGTCAATGAGCAGTTCTTC. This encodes CASSQGQGSVNEQFF.

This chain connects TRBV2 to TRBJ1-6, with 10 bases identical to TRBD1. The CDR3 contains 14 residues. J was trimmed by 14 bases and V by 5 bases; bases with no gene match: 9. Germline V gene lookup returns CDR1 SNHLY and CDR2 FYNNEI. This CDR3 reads CASSSGQGNRALHF. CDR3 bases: TGTGCCAGCAGTTCGGGACAGGGGAATAGGGCCCTCCACTTT.

Here the CDR3 DNA reads TGTGCCAGCAGTTACAGGGGAGGGACTGAAGCTTTCTTT. Translating it yields CASSYRGGTEAFF. The genes are TRBV12-3 or TRBV12-4 and TRBJ1-1, with TRBD1 matching over 7 bases. V trimming: 4 bases; J trimming: 5 bases; junction bases outside the gene matches: 4. The CDR3 runs to 13 residues.

The CDR3 bases are TGTGCCAGCAGCCTCGGACAAGTCCAAGAGACCCAGTACTTC. It encodes CASSLGQVQETQYF. This rearrangement joins TRBV5-5 to TRBJ2-5; D is possibly TRBD1 (5 bases). V was clipped by 4 bases and J by 1 base, with 11 bases between them. Germline CDR1 reads SGHKS; CDR2 reads YYEKEE (reference sequence). This CDR3 region has 14 residues.

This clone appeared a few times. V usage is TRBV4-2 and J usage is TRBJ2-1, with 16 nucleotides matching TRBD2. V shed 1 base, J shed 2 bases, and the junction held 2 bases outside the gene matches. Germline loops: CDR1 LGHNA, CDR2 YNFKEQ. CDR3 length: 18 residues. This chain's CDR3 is CASSQVGLAGGTYNEQFF. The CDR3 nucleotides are TGTGCCAGCAGCCAAGTGGGACTAGCGGGGGGGACCTACAATGAGCAGTTCTTC.

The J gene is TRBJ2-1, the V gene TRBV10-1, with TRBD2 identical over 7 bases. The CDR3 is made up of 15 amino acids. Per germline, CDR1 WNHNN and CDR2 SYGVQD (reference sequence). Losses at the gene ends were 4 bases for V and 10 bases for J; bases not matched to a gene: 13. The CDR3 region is CASSATSNPPAEQFF. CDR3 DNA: TGCGCCAGCAGTGCGACTAGCAACCCTCCAGCGGAGCAGTTCTTC.

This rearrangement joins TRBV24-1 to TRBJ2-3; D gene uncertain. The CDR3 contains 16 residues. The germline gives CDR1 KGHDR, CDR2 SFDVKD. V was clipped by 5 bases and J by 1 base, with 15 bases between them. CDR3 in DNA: TGTGCCACCAGTGGGCCGCCTCCCAGTGGCACAGATACGCAGTATTTT. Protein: CATSGPPPSGTDTQYF.

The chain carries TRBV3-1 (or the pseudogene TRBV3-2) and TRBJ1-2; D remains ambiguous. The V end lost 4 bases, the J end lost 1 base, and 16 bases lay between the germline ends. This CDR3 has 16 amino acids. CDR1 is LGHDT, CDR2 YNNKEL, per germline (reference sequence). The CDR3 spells CASSPAPREVNYGYTF. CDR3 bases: TGTGCCAGCAGCCCGGCCCCCCGCGAGGTTAACTATGGCTACACCTTC.

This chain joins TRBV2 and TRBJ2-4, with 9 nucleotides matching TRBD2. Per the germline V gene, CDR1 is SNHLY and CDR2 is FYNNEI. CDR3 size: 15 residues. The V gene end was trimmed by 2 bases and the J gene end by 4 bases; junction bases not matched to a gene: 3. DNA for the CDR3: TGTGCCAGCAGTGAACATAGCGGGGGAAAAAACATTCAGTACTTC. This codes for CASSEHSGGKNIQYF.

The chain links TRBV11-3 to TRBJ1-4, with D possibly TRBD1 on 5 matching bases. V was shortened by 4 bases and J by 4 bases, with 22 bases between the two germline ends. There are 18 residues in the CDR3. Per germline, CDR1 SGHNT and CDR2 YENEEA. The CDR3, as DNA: TGTGCCAGCAGCTCAAGCCCCGGGACCTGGGAACATAATGAAAAACTGTTTTTT. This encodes CASSSSPGTWEHNEKLFF.

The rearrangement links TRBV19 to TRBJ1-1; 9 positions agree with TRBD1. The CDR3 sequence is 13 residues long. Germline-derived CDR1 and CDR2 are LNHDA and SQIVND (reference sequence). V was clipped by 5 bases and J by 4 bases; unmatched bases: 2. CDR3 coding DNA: TGTGCCAGTAGTGACAGGGGGACCACTGAAGCTTTCTTT. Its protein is CASSDRGTTEAFF.

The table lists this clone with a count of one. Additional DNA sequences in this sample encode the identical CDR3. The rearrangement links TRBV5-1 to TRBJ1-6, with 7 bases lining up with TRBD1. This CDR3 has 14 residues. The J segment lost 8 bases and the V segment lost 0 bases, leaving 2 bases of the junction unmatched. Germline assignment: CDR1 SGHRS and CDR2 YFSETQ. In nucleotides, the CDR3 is TGCGCCAGCAGCTTGGGTACAGGGGATTCACCCCTCCACTTT. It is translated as CASSLGTGDSPLHF.

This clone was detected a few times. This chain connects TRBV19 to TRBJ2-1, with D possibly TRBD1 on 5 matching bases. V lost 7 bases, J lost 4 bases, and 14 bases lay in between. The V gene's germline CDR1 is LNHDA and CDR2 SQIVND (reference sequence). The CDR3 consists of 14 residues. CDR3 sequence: CASTQGESYNEQFF. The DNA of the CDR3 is TGTGCCAGTACCCAAGGGGAATCGTACAATGAGCAGTTCTTC.

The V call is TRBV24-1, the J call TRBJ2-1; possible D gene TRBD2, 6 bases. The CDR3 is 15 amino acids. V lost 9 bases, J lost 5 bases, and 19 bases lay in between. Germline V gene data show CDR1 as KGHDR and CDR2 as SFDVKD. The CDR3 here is CATSTTGGKNNEQFF. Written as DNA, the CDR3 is TGTGCCACCTCAACTACTGGGGGGAAAAACAATGAGCAGTTCTTC.

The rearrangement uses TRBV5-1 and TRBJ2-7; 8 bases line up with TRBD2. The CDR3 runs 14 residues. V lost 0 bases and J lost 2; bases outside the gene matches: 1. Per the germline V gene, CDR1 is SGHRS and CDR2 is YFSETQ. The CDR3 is CASSLAGGAYEQYV. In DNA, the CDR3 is TGCGCCAGCAGCTTGGCGGGAGGGGCCTACGAGCAGTACGTC.

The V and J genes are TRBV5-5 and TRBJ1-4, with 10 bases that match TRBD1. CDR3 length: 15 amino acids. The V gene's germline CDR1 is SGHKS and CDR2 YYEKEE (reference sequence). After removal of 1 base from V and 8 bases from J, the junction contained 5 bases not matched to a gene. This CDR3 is CASSLRDRGNEKLFF. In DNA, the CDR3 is TGTGCCAGCAGCTTGAGGGACAGGGGAAACGAAAAACTGTTTTTT.

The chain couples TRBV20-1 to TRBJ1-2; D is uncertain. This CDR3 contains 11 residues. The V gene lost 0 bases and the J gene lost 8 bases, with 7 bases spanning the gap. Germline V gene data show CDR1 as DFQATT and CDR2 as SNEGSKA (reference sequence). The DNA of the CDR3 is TGCAGTGCTAGAGATACGGGCGGCTACACCTTC. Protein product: CSARDTGGYTF.

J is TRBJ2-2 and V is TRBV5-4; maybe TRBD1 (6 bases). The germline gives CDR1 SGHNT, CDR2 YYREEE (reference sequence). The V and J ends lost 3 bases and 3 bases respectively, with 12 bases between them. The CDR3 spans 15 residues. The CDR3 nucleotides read TGTGCCAGCAGCTGGGGGCGGTTGGACACCGGGGAGCTGTTTTTT. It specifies CASSWGRLDTGELFF.

CDR3 residues: CASSLAPRERAFF. The DNA for the CDR3 is TGTGCCAGCAGCTTGGCCCCGCGGGAGAGGGCTTTCTTT. The chain recombines TRBV5-8 with TRBJ1-1; D unresolved. Germline V gene sequence: CDR1 SGHTS, CDR2 YDEGEE. This CDR3 is 13 amino acids long. V was shortened by 0 bases and J by 11 bases, with 14 bases between the two germline ends.

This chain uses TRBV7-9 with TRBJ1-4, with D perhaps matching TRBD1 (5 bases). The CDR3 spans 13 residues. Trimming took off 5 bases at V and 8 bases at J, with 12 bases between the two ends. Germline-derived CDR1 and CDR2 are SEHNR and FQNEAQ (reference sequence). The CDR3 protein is CASSEGAREKLFF. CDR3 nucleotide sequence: TGTGCCAGCAGCGAAGGGGCGAGAGAAAAACTGTTTTTT.

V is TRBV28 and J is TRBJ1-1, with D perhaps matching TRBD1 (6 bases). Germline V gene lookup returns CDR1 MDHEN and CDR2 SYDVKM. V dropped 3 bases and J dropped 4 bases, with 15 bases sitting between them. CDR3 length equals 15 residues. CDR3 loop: CASSFGGGRSTEAFF. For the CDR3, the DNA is TGTGCCAGCAGTTTCGGTGGGGGGCGCAGCACTGAAGCTTTCTTT.

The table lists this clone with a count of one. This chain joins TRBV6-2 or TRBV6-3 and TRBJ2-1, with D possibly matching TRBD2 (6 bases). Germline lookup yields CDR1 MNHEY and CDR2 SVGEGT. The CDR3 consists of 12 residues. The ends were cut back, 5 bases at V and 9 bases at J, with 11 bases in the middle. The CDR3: CASSGLASEQFF. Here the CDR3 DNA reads TGTGCCAGCAGTGGGCTAGCGTCTGAGCAGTTCTTC.

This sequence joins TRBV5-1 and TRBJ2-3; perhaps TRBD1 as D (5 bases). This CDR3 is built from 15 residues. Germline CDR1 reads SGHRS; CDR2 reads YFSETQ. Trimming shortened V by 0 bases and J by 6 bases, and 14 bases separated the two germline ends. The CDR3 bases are TGCGCCAGCAGCTTGGGCGCCAGGGAATGGGATACGCAGTATTTT. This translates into CASSLGAREWDTQYF.

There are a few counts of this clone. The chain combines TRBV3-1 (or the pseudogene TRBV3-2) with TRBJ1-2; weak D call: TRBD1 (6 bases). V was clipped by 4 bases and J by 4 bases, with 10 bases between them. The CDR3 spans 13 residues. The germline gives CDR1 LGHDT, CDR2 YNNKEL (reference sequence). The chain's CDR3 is CASSLQGSYGYTF. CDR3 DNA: TGTGCCAGCAGCCTACAGGGTTCCTATGGCTACACCTTC.